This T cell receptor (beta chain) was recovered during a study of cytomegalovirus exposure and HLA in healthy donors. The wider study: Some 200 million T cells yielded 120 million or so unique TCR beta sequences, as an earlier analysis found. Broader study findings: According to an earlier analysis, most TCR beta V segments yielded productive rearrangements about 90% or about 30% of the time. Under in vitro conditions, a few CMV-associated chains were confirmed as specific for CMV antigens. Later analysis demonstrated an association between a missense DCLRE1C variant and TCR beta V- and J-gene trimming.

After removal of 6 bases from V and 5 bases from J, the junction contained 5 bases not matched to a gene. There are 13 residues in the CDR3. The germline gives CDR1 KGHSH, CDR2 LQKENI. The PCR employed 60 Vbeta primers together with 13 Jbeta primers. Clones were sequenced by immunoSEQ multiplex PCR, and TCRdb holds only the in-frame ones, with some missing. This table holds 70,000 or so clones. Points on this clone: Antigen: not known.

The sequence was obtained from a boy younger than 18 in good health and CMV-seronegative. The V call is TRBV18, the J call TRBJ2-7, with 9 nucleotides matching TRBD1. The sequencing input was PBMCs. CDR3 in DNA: TGTGCCAGCTCCCGGGGACAGGGAAACGAGCAGTACTTC. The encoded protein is CASSRGQGNEQYF. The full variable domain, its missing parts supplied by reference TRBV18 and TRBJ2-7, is NAGVMQNPRHLVRRRGQEARLRCSPMKGHSHVYWYRQLPEEGLKFMVYLQKENIIDESGMPKERFSAEFPKEGPSILRIQQVVRGDSAAYFCASSRGQGNEQYFGPGTRLTVT.